These T cell receptor beta chains were read from a single sample in a study of T-cell reconstitution after alpha-beta-depleted transplantation in children. A single record per CDR3 protein comes from TCRdb applying MiXCR to the PCR reads. The table includes 200,000 or so distinct CDR3 sequences, 6.3% detected once. The sample was PBMCs, taken before TCRalphabeta/CD19-depleted stem cell transplant. The source of these receptors is a girl younger than two with combined immunodeficiency, due to receive a stem cell transplant. CDR3s include the opening cysteine and the closing phenylalanine or tryptophan. D genes are given only for firm matches. Some rows have no size entry. The others give once, few or many, or a class for an expanded clone.

D gene: -; CDR3 length: 19; V gene: TRBV1; clone size: -; J gene: TRBJ2-7; CDR3 DNA: TGTACCAGCAGCCCAGTTCCGGGACTAGCGGGGGGCCGAGTCTACGAGCAGTACTTC; CDR3 protein: CTSSPVPGLAGGRVYEQYF
D gene: -; CDR3 length: 12; V gene: TRBV6-6; clone size: -; J gene: TRBJ2-1; CDR3 DNA: TGTGCCAGCAGCCCGACTAGTTATGAGCAGTTCTTC; CDR3 protein: CASSPTSYEQFF
D gene: -; CDR3 length: 14; V gene: TRBV27; clone size: many; J gene: TRBJ2-1; CDR3 DNA: TGTGCCAGCAGCCCAGGACTAAGCTGGAATGAGCAGTTCTTC; CDR3 protein: CASSPGLSWNEQFF
D gene: TRBD1; CDR3 length: 14; V gene: TRBV20-1; clone size: many; J gene: TRBJ1-1; CDR3 DNA: TGCAGTGCTAGACGGGACAGCCTAGCCACTGAAGCTTTCTTT; CDR3 protein: CSARRDSLATEAFF
D gene: -; CDR3 length: 12; V gene: TRBV15; clone size: many; J gene: TRBJ2-1; CDR3 DNA: TGTGCCACCAGCATCTTCGGCAATGAGCAGTTCTTC; CDR3 protein: CATSIFGNEQFF
D gene: TRBD1; CDR3 length: 15; V gene: TRBV29-1; clone size: many; J gene: TRBJ2-2; CDR3 DNA: TGCAGCGTCTCCCAGGGGGCTGCGGACACCGGGGAGCTGTTTTTT; CDR3 protein: CSVSQGAADTGELFF
D gene: TRBD2; CDR3 length: 18; V gene: TRBV4-2; clone size: -; J gene: TRBJ2-1; CDR3 DNA: TGTGCCAGCAGCCAGTACGGGACTAGCGGGAAGAAACGCAATGAGCAGTTCTTC; CDR3 protein: CASSQYGTSGKKRNEQFF
D gene: -; CDR3 length: 13; V gene: TRBV7-2; clone size: many; J gene: TRBJ2-7; CDR3 DNA: TGTGCCAGCAGCTCCCAACAGCCCTACGAGCAGTACTTC; CDR3 protein: CASSSQQPYEQYF
D gene: -; CDR3 length: 12; V gene: TRBV12-3/TRBV12-4; clone size: many; J gene: TRBJ1-6; CDR3 DNA: TGTGCCAGCAGTTTGGAGTATTCACCCCTCCACTTT; CDR3 protein: CASSLEYSPLHF
D gene: -; CDR3 length: 12; V gene: TRBV3-1; clone size: many; J gene: TRBJ2-5; CDR3 DNA: TGTGCCAGCAGCCAAGATCGTGAGACCCAGTACTTC; CDR3 protein: CASSQDRETQYF
D gene: -; CDR3 length: 18; V gene: TRBV7-3; clone size: -; J gene: TRBJ2-2; CDR3 DNA: TGTGCCAGCAGCCACTATGTCGGCGGGCGTTCCCCCACCGGGGAGCTGTTTTTT; CDR3 protein: CASSHYVGGRSPTGELFF
D gene: -; CDR3 length: 15; V gene: TRBV5-1; clone size: many; J gene: TRBJ1-6; CDR3 DNA: TGCGCCAGCAGCTTGGATAGTCGTCGGAATTCACCCCTCCACTTT; CDR3 protein: CASSLDSRRNSPLHF
D gene: -; CDR3 length: 14; V gene: TRBV29-1; clone size: many; J gene: TRBJ1-5; CDR3 DNA: TGCAGCGTTGCCACAGGGACCAGCAATCAGCCCCAGCATTTT; CDR3 protein: CSVATGTSNQPQHF
D gene: TRBD2; CDR3 length: 19; V gene: TRBV14; clone size: many; J gene: TRBJ2-3; CDR3 DNA: TGTGCCAGCAGCGTGCGTTATAGCGGGGGACCCTCCGGCACAGATACGCAGTATTTT; CDR3 protein: CASSVRYSGGPSGTDTQYF
D gene: -; CDR3 length: 14; V gene: TRBV2; clone size: many; J gene: TRBJ2-1; CDR3 DNA: TGTGCCAGCAGGGTAGCCAGGAGAAACAATGAGCAGTTCTTC; CDR3 protein: CASRVARRNNEQFF
D gene: -; CDR3 length: 17; V gene: TRBV7-2; clone size: many; J gene: TRBJ2-3; CDR3 DNA: TGTGCCAGCAGCTTAGGTATCGCGGAGGCTAGCACAGATACGCAGTATTTT; CDR3 protein: CASSLGIAEASTDTQYF
D gene: -; CDR3 length: 12; V gene: TRBV7-9; clone size: many; J gene: TRBJ1-6; CDR3 DNA: TGTGCCAGCAGCTTACTGAATTCACCCCTCCACTTT; CDR3 protein: CASSLLNSPLHF
D gene: -; CDR3 length: 16; V gene: TRBV6-2/TRBV6-3; clone size: many; J gene: TRBJ2-5; CDR3 DNA: TGTGCCAGCAGTTACAGTCGGGGGGCGATCCAAGAGACCCAGTACTTC; CDR3 protein: CASSYSRGAIQETQYF
D gene: TRBD2; CDR3 length: 14; V gene: TRBV5-1; clone size: many; J gene: TRBJ2-1; CDR3 DNA: TGCGCCACCCAGGAGCTAGCGGGATACAATGAGCAGTTCTTC; CDR3 protein: CATQELAGYNEQFF
D gene: -; CDR3 length: 16; V gene: TRBV20-1; clone size: many; J gene: TRBJ2-5; CDR3 DNA: TGCAGTGCTAGAGGATATCTTTATGGAGCCCTGGAGACCCAGTACTTC; CDR3 protein: CSARGYLYGALETQYF
D gene: -; CDR3 length: 14; V gene: TRBV7-6; clone size: many; J gene: TRBJ1-2; CDR3 DNA: TGTGCCAGCAGCTTAGATGGGGGCCCGGAGGGCTACACCTTC; CDR3 protein: CASSLDGGPEGYTF
D gene: -; CDR3 length: 14; V gene: TRBV5-1; clone size: many; J gene: TRBJ2-7; CDR3 DNA: TGCGCCAGCAGCTTGCAAGACAGAGAATACGAGCAGTACTTC; CDR3 protein: CASSLQDREYEQYF
D gene: -; CDR3 length: 15; V gene: TRBV5-1; clone size: many; J gene: TRBJ2-1; CDR3 DNA: TGCGCCAGCAGCTTGGTCGGACGACCACTCAATGAGCAGTTCTTC; CDR3 protein: CASSLVGRPLNEQFF
D gene: -; CDR3 length: 12; V gene: TRBV12-3/TRBV12-4; clone size: many; J gene: TRBJ1-2; CDR3 DNA: TGTGCCAGCAGTCCGGGGCTCTATGGCTACACCTTC; CDR3 protein: CASSPGLYGYTF
D gene: -; CDR3 length: 14; V gene: TRBV2; clone size: many; J gene: TRBJ2-7; CDR3 DNA: TGTGCCAGCAATGGGGCGCTAGGTCCCTACGAGCAGTACTTC; CDR3 protein: CASNGALGPYEQYF
D gene: TRBD2; CDR3 length: 15; V gene: TRBV5-1; clone size: many; J gene: TRBJ2-1; CDR3 DNA: TGCGCCAGCAGCGTTGTAGCGGGAGGGTACAATGAGCAGTTCTTC; CDR3 protein: CASSVVAGGYNEQFF
D gene: -; CDR3 length: 15; V gene: TRBV4-1; clone size: many; J gene: TRBJ2-3; CDR3 DNA: TGCGCCAGCAGCCAAGCACAGGGATACACAGATACGCAGTATTTT; CDR3 protein: CASSQAQGYTDTQYF
D gene: -; CDR3 length: 14; V gene: TRBV5-6; clone size: many; J gene: TRBJ2-7; CDR3 DNA: TGTGCCAGCAGTTACCGAACAGGAGACCACGAGCAGTACTTC; CDR3 protein: CASSYRTGDHEQYF
D gene: -; CDR3 length: 13; V gene: TRBV20-1; clone size: many; J gene: TRBJ2-1; CDR3 DNA: TGCAGTGCTACATTCCCAGGGTACAATGAGCAGTTCTTC; CDR3 protein: CSATFPGYNEQFF
D gene: -; CDR3 length: 13; V gene: TRBV12-3/TRBV12-4; clone size: many; J gene: TRBJ1-5; CDR3 DNA: TGTGCCAGCAGTTTTACAGTAAATCAGCCCCAGCATTTT; CDR3 protein: CASSFTVNQPQHF
D gene: TRBD2; CDR3 length: 14; V gene: TRBV5-1; clone size: many; J gene: TRBJ2-7; CDR3 DNA: TGCGCCAGCAGCAAGCGGGAGTACAGGAACGAGCAGTACTTC; CDR3 protein: CASSKREYRNEQYF
D gene: -; CDR3 length: 17; V gene: TRBV29-1; clone size: many; J gene: TRBJ2-5; CDR3 DNA: TGCAGCGCCAGCAGCTATTCGTTGGACGGGTACCAAGAGACCCAGTACTTC; CDR3 protein: CSASSYSLDGYQETQYF
D gene: -; CDR3 length: 18; V gene: TRBV14; clone size: many; J gene: TRBJ1-5; CDR3 DNA: TGTGCCAGCAGCCCCTCGAGTCTGGACCGGGATAGCAATCAGCCCCAGCATTTT; CDR3 protein: CASSPSSLDRDSNQPQHF
D gene: -; CDR3 length: 13; V gene: TRBV12-3/TRBV12-4; clone size: many; J gene: TRBJ1-1; CDR3 DNA: TGTGCCAGCAGTTTAGGTGCCCTCACTGAAGCTTTCTTT; CDR3 protein: CASSLGALTEAFF
D gene: -; CDR3 length: 16; V gene: TRBV20-1; clone size: many; J gene: TRBJ1-5; CDR3 DNA: TGCAGTGTTACGAGAGGTCGGGTTGGAGGCAATCAGCCCCAGCATTTT; CDR3 protein: CSVTRGRVGGNQPQHF